What follows are 30 T cell receptor beta chains derived from one specimen sequenced in a study of blood T cell repertoires in COVID-19. Clones were sequenced by immunoSEQ multiplex PCR, and TCRdb holds only the in-frame ones, with some missing. The repertoire consists of 350,000 to 450,000 clones, with around 86% occurring once and the leading ten covering about 4.8%. The specimen was PBMCs or T cells enriched from blood (not recorded which). These receptors all come from a woman between 45 and 60 years old who had recovered from COVID-19.

V usage is TRBV27 and J usage is TRBJ2-7, with D tentatively TRBD1 (6 bases). Trimming stripped 3 bases from V and 4 bases from J, with 13 bases between. Germline loops: CDR1 MNHEY, CDR2 SMNVEV (reference sequence). The CDR3 spans 14 residues. The CDR3 protein is CASSLHGTSYEQYF. The CDR3 DNA reads as TGTGCCAGCAGTTTGCACGGGACATCGTACGAGCAGTACTTC.

The table lists this clone with a few counts. This rearrangement joins TRBV5-1 to TRBJ2-1; a possible D gene is TRBD2 (5 bases). The germline V and J ends were trimmed by 1 base and 0 bases, with 11 bases remaining between them. The CDR3 sequence is 16 residues long. Germline values: CDR1 SGHRS, CDR2 YFSETQ. The DNA of the CDR3 is TGCGCCAGCAGCTTGTTCTCGGGGATCTCCTACAATGAGCAGTTCTTC. It specifies CASSLFSGISYNEQFF.

The chain links TRBV5-1 to TRBJ2-3; 10 bases line up with TRBD1. Germline values: CDR1 SGHRS, CDR2 YFSETQ. J was trimmed by 5 bases and V by 0 bases; bases with no gene match: 3. The CDR3 spans 15 residues. The chain's CDR3 is CASSLAGQGGDTQYF. CDR3 nucleotide sequence: TGCGCCAGCAGCTTGGCCGGACAGGGGGGAGATACGCAGTATTTT.

The genes are TRBV30 and TRBJ2-5, with a weak D call TRBD2 (6 bases). Germline CDR1 GTSNPN, CDR2 SVGIG (reference sequence). There are 12 residues in the CDR3. Trimming stripped 8 bases from V and 2 bases from J, with 12 bases between. Here the CDR3 reads CARRDSQETQYF. The CDR3 region has the DNA TGTGCCAGACGGGACTCTCAAGAGACCCAGTACTTC.

This clone has only one observation. The J gene is TRBJ2-7, the V gene TRBV9; TRBD1 is a possible D gene (5 bases). In germline, CDR1 is SGDLS, CDR2 YYNGEE. The CDR3 is made up of 13 amino acids. Trimming stripped 4 bases from V and 2 bases from J, with 10 bases between. Here the CDR3 reads CASSPGQAYEQYF. The CDR3 region has the DNA TGTGCCAGCAGCCCCGGACAAGCCTACGAGCAGTACTTC.

The chain carries TRBV19 and TRBJ1-1; D gene ambiguous. Trimming took 5 bases from V and 9 from J, leaving 10 bases between them. The CDR3 length is 11 residues. Germline V gene sequence: CDR1 LNHDA, CDR2 SQIVND (reference sequence). The CDR3 spells CASSRASQAFF. The CDR3 nucleotides are TGTGCCAGTAGTCGCGCATCTCAAGCTTTCTTT.

This sequence joins TRBV5-1 and TRBJ1-2; 11 bases align to TRBD1. The CDR3 extends over 14 amino acids. V lost 4 bases and J lost 5; bases outside the gene matches: 4. Germline CDR1 SGHRS, CDR2 YFSETQ. As DNA, the CDR3 is TGCGCCAGCAGCGAAGGACAGGGGGCATATGGCTACACCTTC. Translating gives CASSEGQGAYGYTF.

The rearrangement links TRBV19 to TRBJ2-3; 12 nucleotides match TRBD1. This CDR3 has 14 residues. Germline trimming cut 10 bases from V and 6 bases from J; bases unmatched to any gene: 8. Looked up from germline, CDR1 is LNHDA and CDR2 is SQIVND (reference sequence). The CDR3 spells CATGTGGMADTQYF. The CDR3 region has the DNA TGTGCCACCGGGACAGGGGGCATGGCGGATACGCAGTATTTT.

This chain's CDR3 is CSAGPGTGDGYTF. CDR3 sequence (DNA): TGCAGCGCCGGTCCCGGGACAGGGGATGGCTACACCTTC. The chain employs TRBV29-1 and TRBJ1-2; 10 bases match TRBD1. J lost 6 bases, V lost 7 bases, and 8 bases had no gene match. This CDR3 spans 13 amino acids. Germline loops: CDR1 SQVTM, CDR2 ANQGSEA.

The chain combines TRBV6-5 with TRBJ1-5, with D maybe TRBD1 (5 bases). The germline V gene has CDR1 MNHEY and CDR2 SVGAGI. Trimming left V 6 bases short and J 6 bases short, with 15 bases between. The CDR3 runs to 14 residues. In DNA form, the CDR3 reads TGTGCCAGCAGCCAGCGGGGGGAAAGTCAGCCCCAGCATTTT. Translation: CASSQRGESQPQHF.

The chain carries TRBV3-1 (or the pseudogene TRBV3-2) and TRBJ2-2; 14 nucleotides agree with TRBD2. The CDR3 is made up of 19 amino acids. Germline lookup yields CDR1 LGHDT and CDR2 YNNKEL (reference sequence). After removal of 5 bases from V and 5 bases from J, the junction contained 13 bases not matched to a gene. CDR3 DNA sequence: TGTGCCAGCAGCTGGGGACTAGCGGGGGCCCCCCGGGGGACCGGGGAGCTGTTTTTT. Protein: CASSWGLAGAPRGTGELFF.

This clone came up once. This chain uses TRBV5-5 with TRBJ1-1; TRBD1 might be the D (6 bases). Germline CDR1 reads SGHKS; CDR2 reads YYEKEE (reference sequence). V was cut by 4 bases and J by 1 base, with 11 bases left in between. The CDR3 contains 14 residues. The DNA of the CDR3 is TGTGCCAGCAGCACCGGGACAACGAACACTGAAGCTTTCTTT. As protein: CASSTGTTNTEAFF.

The CDR3 nucleotides are TGTGCCAGCAGCACCCGGACAGGGACCAACACCGGGGAGCTGTTTTTT. It specifies CASSTRTGTNTGELFF. The gene calls are TRBV9 and TRBJ2-2; 8 bases fit TRBD1. Per the germline V gene, CDR1 is SGDLS and CDR2 is YYNGEE. Trimming cost V 4 bases and J 2 bases; bases outside gene matches: 7. The CDR3 totals 16 residues.

The genes are TRBV5-1 and TRBJ1-1, with a weak D call TRBD1 (6 bases). The CDR3 runs to 16 residues. Trimming removed 5 bases from V and 2 bases from J, with 19 bases in between. Germline CDR1 and CDR2: SGHRS and YFSETQ. The CDR3 spells CASSRVIGTPNTEAFF. In nucleotides, the CDR3 is TGCGCCAGCAGTCGCGTGATTGGGACACCAAACACTGAAGCTTTCTTT. The full variable domain, its missing parts supplied by reference TRBV5-1 and TRBJ1-1, is KAGVTQTPRYLIKTRGQQVTLSCSPISGHRSVSWYQQTPGQGLQFLFEYFSETQRNKGNFPGRFSGRQFSNSRSEMNVSTLELGDSALYLCASSRVIGTPNTEAFFGQGTRLTVV.

This chain uses TRBV19 with TRBJ1-5; D unclear. The CDR3 totals 15 residues. Looked up from germline, CDR1 is LNHDA and CDR2 is SQIVND (reference sequence). The V end was cut by 5 bases, the J end by 4 bases, with 15 bases between. The CDR3 coding sequence is TGTGCCAGTAGTTTTCGAGACGGAGGAAATCAGCCCCAGCATTTT. Its translation is CASSFRDGGNQPQHF.

This chain uses TRBV4-1 with TRBJ2-2; TRBD1 aligns across 8 bases. V was pared by 1 base and J by 4 bases, with 14 bases of the junction left unmatched. Germline values: CDR1 MGHRA, CDR2 YSYEKL. The CDR3 has 19 residues. As DNA, the CDR3 is TGCGCCAGCAGCCAAGTTCAGGGCAAAACGACAGGGGCCACCGGGGAGCTGTTTTTT. It yields the protein CASSQVQGKTTGATGELFF.

The chain employs TRBV14 and TRBJ2-3; the D gene is possibly TRBD2 (5 bases). Germline V lookup: CDR1 SGHDN, CDR2 FVKESK. The CDR3 loop spans 16 amino acids. V was pared by 4 bases and J by 0 bases, with 14 bases between. CDR3 residues: CASSRRIGGSTDTQYF. In DNA, the CDR3 is TGTGCCAGCAGCCGCAGGATTGGCGGGAGCACAGATACGCAGTATTTT. Combining the CDR3 with reference TRBV14 and TRBJ2-3 gives the whole variable domain EAGVTQFPSHSVIEKGQTVTLRCDPISGHDNLYWYRRVMGKEIKFLLHFVKESKQDESGMPNNRFLAERTGGTYSTLKVQPAELEDSGVYFCASSRRIGGSTDTQYFGPGTRLTVL.

CDR3 bases: TGTGCCAGCAGCACCGCGGGACAGGTGGGGGGCGGCTACACCTTC. As protein: CASSTAGQVGGGYTF. This sequence joins TRBV5-4 and TRBJ1-2; 8 bases are shared with TRBD1. CDR1 is SGHNT, CDR2 YYREEE, per germline (reference sequence). V was pared by 4 bases and J by 8 bases, with 13 bases of the junction left unmatched. This CDR3 has 15 residues.

This chain links TRBV18 with TRBJ1-1; 8 bases are shared with TRBD1. Germline V lookup: CDR1 KGHSH, CDR2 LQKENI. CDR3 size: 15 residues. V trimming: 4 bases; J trimming: 5 bases; junction bases outside the gene matches: 9. The CDR3 region has the DNA TGTGCCAGCTCACGCGGACAGGGTGTGGGGACTGAAGCTTTCTTT. Translation gives CASSRGQGVGTEAFF.

CDR3 DNA: TGTGCCAGCAGTAGACTAGACAGGGGGCACGAGCAGTACTTC. Translation gives CASSRLDRGHEQYF. This chain uses TRBV6-5 with TRBJ2-7, with 10 nucleotides matching TRBD1. The CDR3 length is 14 residues. V lost 5 bases to trimming and J lost 5 bases; unmatched junction nucleotides: 6. Per the germline V gene, CDR1 is MNHEY and CDR2 is SVGAGI.

This sequence joins TRBV6-5 and TRBJ1-3; tentatively, D is TRBD1 (6 bases). Per germline, CDR1 MNHEY and CDR2 SVGAGI. The V and J ends lost 0 bases and 4 bases respectively, with 7 bases between them. The CDR3 length is 14 residues. In DNA, the CDR3 is TGTGCCAGCAGTTACTCCGGACAGGGAAACACCATATATTTT. It specifies CASSYSGQGNTIYF.

The J gene is TRBJ1-1, the V gene TRBV3-1 (or the pseudogene TRBV3-2), with D perhaps TRBD1 (5 bases). V gave up 4 bases and J gave up 2 bases, with 14 bases separating them. Germline lookup yields CDR1 LGHDT and CDR2 YNNKEL (reference sequence). This CDR3 is built from 15 residues. The CDR3 here is CASSPRWQGNTEAFF. As DNA, the CDR3 is TGTGCCAGCAGCCCAAGATGGCAGGGAAACACTGAAGCTTTCTTT.

The V and J genes are TRBV5-8 and TRBJ1-6; 8 bases align to TRBD1. V lost 0 bases to trimming and J lost 10 bases; unmatched junction nucleotides: 3. Germline V lookup: CDR1 SGHTS, CDR2 YDEGEE. The CDR3 covers 14 residues. The CDR3 DNA is TGTGCCAGCAGCTTGGGACAGGGGATATCACCCCTCCACTTT. This gives the protein CASSLGQGISPLHF.

The CDR3 nucleotides are TGTGCCAGCAGCCCCTTTCGGACTAGCTGGTCCGGGGAGCTGTTTTTT. Protein product: CASSPFRTSWSGELFF. V is TRBV14 and J is TRBJ2-2; 8 positions match TRBD2. Trimming cost V 4 bases and J 6 bases; bases outside gene matches: 10. Germline V lookup: CDR1 SGHDN, CDR2 FVKESK. The CDR3 length is 16 residues.

This clone was counted once. This sequence joins TRBV5-1 and TRBJ2-5; a possible D gene is TRBD1 (6 bases). This CDR3 is built from 13 residues. From germline, CDR1 is SGHRS and CDR2 YFSETQ. V lost 3 bases to trimming and J lost 5 bases, with 11 bases between them. This CDR3 is CASSSGQLETQYF. The CDR3 bases are TGCGCCAGCAGCTCCGGACAGCTGGAGACCCAGTACTTC.

V usage is TRBV27 and J usage is TRBJ2-6, with TRBD1 as a possible D gene (5 bases). The V end lost 4 bases, the J end lost 1 base, and 11 bases lay between the germline ends. Germline CDR1 and CDR2: MNHEY and SMNVEV (reference sequence). The CDR3 loop spans 16 amino acids. The CDR3 coding sequence is TGTGCCAGCAGTTACCAGGGTATTTCTGGGGCCAACGTCCTGACTTTC. Protein: CASSYQGISGANVLTF.

As for this clone: Other DNA sequences of this sample code for an identical CDR3. The chain uses TRBV7-9 and TRBJ1-2; 9 bases are a match to TRBD1. Germline V lookup: CDR1 SEHNR, CDR2 FQNEAQ (reference sequence). This CDR3 region has 14 residues. Trimming removed 5 bases from V and 2 bases from J; junction bases left unmatched: 3. The CDR3 loop reads CASSLGTGNYGYTF. CDR3 DNA: TGTGCCAGCAGCCTCGGGACAGGGAACTATGGCTACACCTTC.

This rearrangement joins TRBV5-4 to TRBJ1-2; unclear D gene. This CDR3 is built from 15 residues. Germline loops: CDR1 SGHNT, CDR2 YYREEE (reference sequence). The germline V and J ends were trimmed by 0 bases and 3 bases, with 12 bases remaining between them. The CDR3: CASSLAGIGDYGYTF. The CDR3 DNA follows: TGTGCCAGCAGCTTGGCCGGTATTGGAGACTATGGCTACACCTTC.

V usage is TRBV19 and J usage is TRBJ1-1; tentative D call: TRBD1 (5 bases). Germline V gives CDR1 LNHDA, CDR2 SQIVND (reference sequence). V lost 0 bases, J lost 5 bases, and 16 bases lay in between. The CDR3 has 16 amino acids. The CDR3 nucleotides are TGTGCCAGTAGTATAGATCTAGTCAGGGTAGGTACTGAAGCTTTCTTT. It encodes CASSIDLVRVGTEAFF.

The chain employs TRBV18 and TRBJ1-3; D is undetermined. Germline V lookup: CDR1 KGHSH, CDR2 LQKENI. The CDR3 is 14 amino acids. V lost 6 bases and J 0 bases, leaving 9 bases between the germline ends. In nucleotides, the CDR3 is TGTGCCAGCTCGGAGGCAGCCTCTGGAAACACCATATATTTT. This sequence encodes CASSEAASGNTIYF. Full variable domain (missing parts from reference TRBV18 and TRBJ1-3): NAGVMQNPRHLVRRRGQEARLRCSPMKGHSHVYWYRQLPEEGLKFMVYLQKENIIDESGMPKERFSAEFPKEGPSILRIQQVVRGDSAAYFCASSEAASGNTIYFGEGSWLTVV.